Listed below are T cell receptor beta chains from one sample, sequenced in a study of beta chain features in type 1 diabetes. The repertoire was sequenced with immunoSEQ multiplex PCR; TCRdb's copy has only in-frame clones and lacks some. The data contain tens of thousands of clones, about 40% of them singletons. Sample: Tregs from blood. The receptors shown here come from a man younger than 40 with type 1 diabetes. The CDR3 runs from the conserved cysteine through the conserved F or W. D genes are given only for firm matches. Not all rows give a size; the values are once, few, many and, for expanded clones, a class.

size	V	J	D	DNA	CDR3
once	TRBV28	TRBJ2-1	-	TGTGCCAGCAGTCCGTTTAAGGGGTTCTCCTACAATGAGCAGTTCTTC	CASSPFKGFSYNEQFF
few	TRBV11-2	TRBJ2-5	TRBD2	TGTGCCAGCAGCTTAGGCGCTAGCGGGATCGCCGGGGAGACCCAGTACTTC	CASSLGASGIAGETQYF
few	TRBV5-5	TRBJ2-7	-	TGTGCCAGCAGCTTGGTCGGGAAGAACGAGCAGTACTTC	CASSLVGKNEQYF
few	TRBV7-8	TRBJ2-3	TRBD2	TGTGCCAGCAGCTTCCGGACTAGCGGGGGGCTCTCCGCAGATACGCAGTATTTT	CASSFRTSGGLSADTQYF
-	TRBV28	TRBJ2-3	TRBD2	TGTGCCAGCAGCCCCGGGACTAGCGGGAGGGTAGCGAGACGCACAGATACGCAGTATTTT	CASSPGTSGRVARRTDTQYF
few	TRBV5-1	TRBJ1-1	-	TGCGCCAGCAGCTTGTTAGGGGGCACTGAAGCTTTCTTT	CASSLLGGTEAFF
few	TRBV21-1	TRBJ2-3	-	TGTGCCAGCAGCAACGGGACTACCACAGATACGCAGTATTTT	CASSNGTTTDTQYF
few	TRBV4-2	TRBJ1-2	TRBD1	TGTGCCAGCAGCTTGAAGGCCAGGGGGCAGCGTAGTGGCTACACCTTC	CASSLKARGQRSGYTF
-	TRBV19	TRBJ1-1	TRBD1	TGTGCCAGTAGTCCTCCCCCCGGGACAGTAGCGAGAACTGAAGCTTTCTTT	CASSPPPGTVARTEAFF
-	TRBV6-1	TRBJ2-2	TRBD2	TGTGCCAGCACAACGGGAGGGGACACCGGGGAGCTGTTTTTT	CASTTGGDTGELFF
-	TRBV18	TRBJ2-7	TRBD2	TGTGCCAGCTCACCACCGGAGCTAGCGGGAGGGCCGAAATACGAGCAGTACTTC	CASSPPELAGGPKYEQYF
-	TRBV5-6	TRBJ1-3	-	TGTGCCAGCAGCTTGGGAGCAGGTACCATATATTTT	CASSLGAGTIYF
-	TRBV5-1	TRBJ2-1	TRBD2	TGCGCCAGCGGCCCCTCCGCCGGACTAGTATGGGTTGAGCAGTTCTTC	CASGPSAGLVWVEQFF
few	TRBV6-5	TRBJ2-4	TRBD2	TGTGCCAGCAGTTACCAAGGACTAGCGGCCAAAAACATTCAGTACTTC	CASSYQGLAAKNIQYF
-	TRBV7-8	TRBJ2-7	-	TGTGCCAGCAGCTTACTAAGGGGGAACGAGCAGTACTTC	CASSLLRGNEQYF
few	TRBV6-1	TRBJ1-1	TRBD1	TGTGCCAGCACCGCGCAGGGGGCCAACACTGAAGCTTTCTTT	CASTAQGANTEAFF
-	TRBV9	TRBJ1-3	TRBD1	TGTGCCAGCAGCGTAGCGACAGGGTCTGGAAACACCATATATTTT	CASSVATGSGNTIYF
-	TRBV27	TRBJ2-2	-	TGTGCCAGCAGTTTTGACCACGGCCGGCGGGGGCGAACCGGGGAGCTGTTTTTT	CASSFDHGRRGRTGELFF